Listed here are 12 T cell receptor beta chains from one sample, sequenced in a study of OX40 agonist ivuxolimab in advanced cancers. Libraries came from the immunoSEQ multiplex PCR assay. TCRdb obtained this table from immuneACCESS and retained in-frame rearrangements with V and J assigned. These tables miss some clones; where compared with another copy, unresolved V genes account for less than half of the shortfall, and the remainder is unexplained. Present in this sample are roughly 110,000 clones, approximately 90% of which were seen just once. Approximately 1.1% of the sample rests with the top ten. The sample consisted of CD4+ or CD8+ T cells sorted from blood, taken in a trial of the OX40 agonist ivuxolimab. The receptor set was obtained from an adult with an advanced solid tumor such as melanoma, head and neck, liver or kidney cancer.

V is TRBV7-8 and J is TRBJ2-1; 9 nucleotides align to TRBD2. CDR3 length equals 15 residues. Germline CDR1 reads SGHVS; CDR2 reads FQNEAQ. V shed 5 bases and J 4 bases; nucleotides not matched to a gene: 6. Here the CDR3 reads CASSKTSGSYNEQFF. CDR3 coding DNA: TGTGCCAGCAGCAAGACTAGCGGCTCATACAATGAGCAGTTCTTC.

This chain connects TRBV7-8 to TRBJ2-1; tentatively, D is TRBD1 or TRBD2 (5 bases each). The V gene lost 5 bases and the J gene lost 8 bases, with 22 bases spanning the gap. The germline gives CDR1 SGHVS, CDR2 FQNEAQ. The CDR3 contains 16 residues. The CDR3 DNA reads TGTGCCAGCAGCCTGGGGGTTGGCGGGCCGAGGGATGAGCAGTTCTTC. It yields the protein CASSLGVGGPRDEQFF.

CDR3 protein: CASSSSGRGLREQYF. CDR3 coding DNA: TGTGCCAGCAGTTCTAGCGGGAGAGGGTTACGCGAGCAGTACTTC. The rearrangement links TRBV28 to TRBJ2-7; 10 nucleotides align to TRBD2. Germline V lookup: CDR1 MDHEN, CDR2 SYDVKM. The V gene end was trimmed by 4 bases and the J gene end by 6 bases; junction bases not matched to a gene: 9. The CDR3 length is 15 residues.

The V and J genes are TRBV5-6 and TRBJ1-2; maybe TRBD1 (5 bases). Germline CDR1 reads SGHDT; CDR2 reads YYEEEE. The CDR3 consists of 14 residues. Trimming took 4 bases from V and 8 from J, leaving 18 bases between them. This CDR3 reads CASSPGLGAGGYTF. CDR3 in DNA: TGTGCCAGCAGCCCGGGCCTCGGGGCCGGGGGCTACACCTTC.

This clone was counted only a few times. V is TRBV18 and J is TRBJ2-1; D not certain. CDR1 and CDR2 (germline): KGHSH, LQKENI. The CDR3 is 15 amino acids. Between the trimmed V and J ends, which lost 3 bases and 1 base, there was a span of 10 bases. The CDR3 coding sequence is TGTGCCAGCTCACCGGGGTCGGCTTCCTACAATGAGCAGTTCTTC. This codes for CASSPGSASYNEQFF.

V and J are TRBV28 and TRBJ2-7; perhaps D is TRBD1 or TRBD2 (5 bases each). Between the trimmed V and J ends, which lost 1 base and 4 bases, there was a span of 11 bases. Germline CDR1 and CDR2: MDHEN and SYDVKM. CDR3 length equals 14 residues. CDR3: CASSLSGARYEQYF. The DNA of the CDR3 is TGTGCCAGCAGTTTATCCGGGGCAAGGTACGAGCAGTACTTC.

V gene TRBV7-6 combines with J gene TRBJ2-1; the D gene is possibly TRBD1 (7 bases). This CDR3 region has 15 residues. V was cut by 7 bases and J by 0 bases, with 13 bases left in between. Per germline, CDR1 SGHVS and CDR2 FNYEAQ. CDR3 protein: CASTRGEYSYNEQFF. In DNA, the CDR3 is TGTGCCAGCACCAGGGGGGAGTACTCCTACAATGAGCAGTTCTTC.

This sequence joins TRBV5-1 and TRBJ2-5; maybe TRBD2 (6 bases). V was cut by 2 bases and J by 4 bases, with 12 bases left in between. The germline CDR1 and CDR2 sequences are SGHRS and YFSETQ. The CDR3 consists of 14 residues. The CDR3 region has the DNA TGCGCCAGCAGCTTTCCCCTCGGGGGAGAGACCCAGTACTTC. It encodes CASSFPLGGETQYF.

The DNA for the CDR3 is TGTGCCAGCAGCCCTATCCCCAATCAGCCCCAGCATTTT. It codes for CASSPIPNQPQHF. The genes are TRBV5-4 and TRBJ1-5, with D hard to call. Germline V gene sequence: CDR1 SGHNT, CDR2 YYREEE (reference sequence). The ends were cut back, 4 bases at V and 3 bases at J, with 8 bases in the middle. The CDR3 is 13 residues long.

This chain links TRBV6-6 with TRBJ1-2, with a weak D call TRBD1 (6 bases). The CDR3 is made up of 11 amino acids. Per the germline V gene, CDR1 is MNHNY and CDR2 is SVGAGI (reference sequence). V lost 6 bases to trimming and J lost 8 bases, with 10 bases between them. In DNA form, the CDR3 reads TGTGCCAGCAGACAGGGAGAAGGCTACACCTTC. The encoded protein is CASRQGEGYTF.

The chain couples TRBV5-1 to TRBJ1-6, with a weak D call TRBD1 (5 bases). V shed 2 bases and J shed 8 bases, with 11 bases lying between them. Germline CDR1 SGHRS, CDR2 YFSETQ. There are 14 residues in the CDR3. In nucleotides, the CDR3 is TGCGCCAGCAGCTTAGCAGGGACTGATTCACCCCTCCACTTT. Residues: CASSLAGTDSPLHF.

The rearrangement joins TRBV9 to TRBJ1-2; D ambiguous. Germline V gene sequence: CDR1 SGDLS, CDR2 YYNGEE. The V gene lost 4 bases and the J gene lost 4 bases, with 23 bases spanning the gap. The CDR3 loop spans 17 amino acids. The CDR3 sequence is CASSSRSIGPEGYGYTF. CDR3 bases: TGTGCCAGCAGCTCCCGGTCAATCGGACCGGAGGGCTATGGCTACACCTTC.